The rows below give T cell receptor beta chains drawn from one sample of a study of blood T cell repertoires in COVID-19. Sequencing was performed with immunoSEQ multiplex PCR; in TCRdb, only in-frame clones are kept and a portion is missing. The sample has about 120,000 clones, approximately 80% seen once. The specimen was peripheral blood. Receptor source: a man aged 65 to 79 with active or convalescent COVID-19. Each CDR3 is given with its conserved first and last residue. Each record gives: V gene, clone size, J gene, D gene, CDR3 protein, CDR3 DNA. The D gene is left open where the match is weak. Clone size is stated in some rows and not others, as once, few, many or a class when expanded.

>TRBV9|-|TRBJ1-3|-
CASSVDVKPGNTIYF
TGTGCCAGCAGCGTAGATGTCAAGCCTGGAAACACCATATATTTT
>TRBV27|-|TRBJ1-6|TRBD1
CASSRTGHDSPLHF
TGTGCCAGCAGTAGGACAGGGCATGATTCACCCCTCCACTTT
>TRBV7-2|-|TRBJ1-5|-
CASSLASQNNQPQHF
TGTGCCAGCAGCTTAGCCTCACAGAACAATCAGCCCCAGCATTTT
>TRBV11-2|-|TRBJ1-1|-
CASSLGTGRTEAFF
TGTGCCAGCAGCTTAGGCACAGGGCGCACTGAAGCTTTCTTT
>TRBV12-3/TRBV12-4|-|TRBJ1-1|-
CASSFEVGGGAFF
TGTGCCAGCAGTTTCGAGGTTGGGGGAGGAGCTTTCTTT
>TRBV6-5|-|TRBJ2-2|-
CASSYSAGFITGELFF
TGTGCCAGCAGTTACTCTGCAGGGTTTATCACCGGGGAGCTGTTTTTT
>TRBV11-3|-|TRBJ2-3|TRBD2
CASSPSSGRGSDTQYF
TGTGCCAGCAGCCCTAGCAGCGGGAGAGGTTCAGATACGCAGTATTTT
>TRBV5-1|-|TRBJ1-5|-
CASSLEGVQPQHF
TGCGCCAGCAGCTTAGAGGGGGTGCAGCCCCAGCATTTT
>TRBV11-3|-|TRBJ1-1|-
CASSDRTSNTEAFF
TGTGCCAGCAGCGACAGGACTTCGAACACTGAAGCTTTCTTT
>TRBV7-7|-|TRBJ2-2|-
CASRKGSGAYTGELFF
TGTGCTAGCAGAAAAGGTTCAGGGGCGTACACCGGGGAGCTGTTTTTT
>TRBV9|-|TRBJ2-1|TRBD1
CASRGTGANEQFF
TGTGCCAGCAGGGGGACAGGGGCGAATGAGCAGTTCTTC
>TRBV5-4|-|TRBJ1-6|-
CASSLGSGGEVGSPLHF
TGTGCCAGCAGCTTGGGATCTGGAGGGGAAGTTGGTTCACCCCTCCACTTT
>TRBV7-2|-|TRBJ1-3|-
CASSYGQTGNTIYF
TGTGCCAGCAGCTACGGACAGACTGGAAACACCATATATTTT
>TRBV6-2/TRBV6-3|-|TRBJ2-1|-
CASSSEGAKDEQFF
TGTGCCAGCAGTTCCGAAGGGGCTAAAGATGAGCAGTTCTTC
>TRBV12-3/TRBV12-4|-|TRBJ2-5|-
CASSVGLQETQYF
TGTGCCAGCAGTGTGGGACTGCAAGAGACCCAGTACTTC
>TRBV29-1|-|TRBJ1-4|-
CSVAPATNEKLFF
TGCAGCGTTGCTCCTGCAACTAATGAAAAACTGTTTTTT
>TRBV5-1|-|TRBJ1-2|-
CASSLERGGMDYGYTF
TGCGCCAGCAGCTTGGAGCGGGGTGGGATGGACTATGGCTACACCTTC
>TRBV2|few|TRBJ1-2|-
CASSHPLIGRTHAF
TGTGCCAGCAGTCACCCTCTTATCGGACGGACTCACGCCTTC
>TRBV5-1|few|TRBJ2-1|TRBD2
CASSLSSAGVYNEQFF
TGCGCCAGCAGCTTGAGTTCGGCGGGGGTCTACAATGAGCAGTTCTTC
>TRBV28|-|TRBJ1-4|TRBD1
CASRPGGEKLFF
TGTGCCAGCAGGCCAGGGGGAGAAAAACTGTTTTTT
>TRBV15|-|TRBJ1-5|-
CATSRGADQPQHF
TGTGCCACCAGCAGAGGCGCTGATCAGCCCCAGCATTTT
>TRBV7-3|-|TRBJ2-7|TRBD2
CASSPGTSGGPSYEQYF
TGTGCCAGCAGCCCGGGGACTAGCGGGGGCCCCTCCTACGAGCAGTACTTC
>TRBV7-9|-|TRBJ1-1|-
CASSSQDSWNTEAFF
TGTGCCAGCAGCTCTCAAGACAGCTGGAACACTGAAGCTTTCTTT
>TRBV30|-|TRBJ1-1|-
CAWSVGAGSTEAFF
TGTGCCTGGAGTGTAGGGGCAGGGTCAACTGAAGCTTTCTTT
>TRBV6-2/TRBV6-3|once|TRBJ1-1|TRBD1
CASSSARGVDTEAFF
TGTGCCAGCAGTTCCGCCAGGGGGGTGGACACTGAAGCTTTCTTT
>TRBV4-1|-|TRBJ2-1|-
CASRDEGGPLYNEQFF
TGCGCCAGCAGAGATGAGGGGGGGCCATTGTACAATGAGCAGTTCTTC
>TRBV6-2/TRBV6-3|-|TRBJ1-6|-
CASSATQVYNSPLHF
TGTGCCAGCAGCGCTACCCAGGTTTATAATTCACCCCTCCACTTT
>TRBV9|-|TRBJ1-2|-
CASSPLQGSPSGYTF
TGTGCCAGCAGCCCTCTACAGGGAAGTCCTAGTGGCTACACCTTC
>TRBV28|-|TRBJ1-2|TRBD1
CASQRTGNYGYTF
TGTGCCAGCCAGAGGACAGGAAACTATGGCTACACCTTC
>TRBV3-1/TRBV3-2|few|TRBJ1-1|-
CASSQDGRRNTEAFF
TGTGCCAGCAGCCAAGATGGGAGACGGAACACTGAAGCTTTCTTT
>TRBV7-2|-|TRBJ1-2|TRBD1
CASSPGTVSNYGYTF
TGTGCCAGCAGCCCGGGGACAGTTTCTAACTATGGCTACACCTTC
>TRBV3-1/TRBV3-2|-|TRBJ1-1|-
CASSQPGSSEAFF
TGTGCCAGCAGCCAGCCGGGGAGCTCTGAAGCTTTCTTT
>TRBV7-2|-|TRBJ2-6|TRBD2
CASSSLAGGRTGANVLTF
TGTGCCAGCAGCTCTCTAGCGGGGGGGCGCACTGGGGCCAACGTCCTGACTTTC
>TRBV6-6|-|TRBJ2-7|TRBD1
CASSSGTGSYEQYF
TGTGCCAGCAGTTCTGGGACAGGGAGCTACGAGCAGTACTTC
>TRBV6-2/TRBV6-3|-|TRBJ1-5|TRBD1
CASSYPRQGAGNQPQHF
TGTGCCAGCAGTTACCCCAGACAGGGGGCTGGCAATCAGCCCCAGCATTTT
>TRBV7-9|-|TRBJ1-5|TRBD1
CASSSTDRGGNQPQHF
TGTGCCAGCAGCTCGACAGACAGGGGTGGCAATCAGCCCCAGCATTTT
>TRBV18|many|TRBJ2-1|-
CASSPHTGGVQFF
TGTGCCAGCTCACCACATACTGGCGGAGTGCAGTTCTTC
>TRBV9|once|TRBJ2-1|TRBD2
CASSFLAGPNNEQFF
TGTGCCAGCAGCTTTTTAGCGGGGCCCAACAATGAGCAGTTCTTC
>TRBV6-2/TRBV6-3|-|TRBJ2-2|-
CASSRGISGLTGELFF
TGTGCCAGCAGTCGGGGTATTAGCGGCCTCACCGGGGAGCTGTTTTTT
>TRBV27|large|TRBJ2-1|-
CASSLLAGGGNEQFF
TGTGCCAGCAGTTTGCTGGCGGGTGGAGGGAATGAGCAGTTCTTC
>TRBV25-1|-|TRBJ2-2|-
CASRQGGTGELFF
TGTGCCAGCAGACAGGGGGGGACCGGGGAGCTGTTTTTT
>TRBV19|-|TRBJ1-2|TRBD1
CASSIQQGTNNYGYTF
TGTGCCAGTAGTATCCAACAGGGGACCAATAACTATGGCTACACCTTC
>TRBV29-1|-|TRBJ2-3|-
CSGLPRAGLSTDTQYF
TGCAGCGGCCTCCCTAGGGCGGGCCTAAGCACAGATACGCAGTATTTT
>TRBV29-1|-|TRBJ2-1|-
CSVEGRGTHNEQFF
TGCAGCGTTGAGGGTAGGGGTACCCACAATGAGCAGTTCTTC
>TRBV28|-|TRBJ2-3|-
CASSSPPVGSWGTDTQYF
TGTGCCAGCAGCTCCCCTCCTGTGGGGAGCTGGGGCACAGATACGCAGTATTTT
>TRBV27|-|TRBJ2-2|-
CASLRQFNTGELFF
TGTGCCAGTCTCAGACAATTCAACACCGGGGAGCTGTTTTTT
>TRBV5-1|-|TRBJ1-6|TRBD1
CASSLEGTGVSPLHF
TGCGCCAGCAGCTTGGAGGGGACAGGGGTTTCACCCCTCCACTTT
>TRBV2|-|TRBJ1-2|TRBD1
CAGRGGTGNYGYTF
TGTGCCGGTCGGGGAGGGACAGGGAACTATGGCTACACCTTC
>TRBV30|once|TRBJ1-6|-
CAWSVKVKGQTAPGIHF
TGTGCCTGGAGTGTAAAGGTTAAAGGCCAGACGGCACCGGGGATCCACTTT
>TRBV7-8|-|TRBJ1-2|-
CASSLMAGSGYTF
TGTGCCAGCAGCTTAATGGCAGGGTCTGGCTACACCTTC
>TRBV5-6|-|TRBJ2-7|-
CASSLESYEQYF
TGTGCCAGCAGTCTAGAATCCTACGAGCAGTACTTC
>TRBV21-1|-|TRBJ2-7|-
CASNCGPSGYEQYF
TGTGCCAGCAATTGCGGCCCTAGCGGCTACGAGCAGTACTTC
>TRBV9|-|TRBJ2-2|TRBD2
CASSMQGLAGVGGELFF
TGTGCCAGCAGCATGCAGGGGCTAGCGGGAGTCGGCGGGGAGCTGTTTTTT
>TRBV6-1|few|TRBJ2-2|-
CASSELGVRTGELFF
TGTGCCAGCAGTGAACTGGGAGTTCGAACCGGGGAGCTGTTTTTT
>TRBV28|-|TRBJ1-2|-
CASTTLGGVGYTF
TGTGCCAGCACCACCCTGGGGGGGGTTGGCTACACCTTC